These 25 T cell receptor beta chains originate from one sample sequenced in a study of T cells in women clearing cervical HPV infection. Sequencing used immunoSEQ multiplex PCR; TCRdb keeps in-frame clones, though not all of them. The sample is made up of over 15,000 clones, and the top ten hold 3.2% of it. Source material: blood buffy coat. The receptors shown here come from a woman between 18 and 69 years old with a cervical HPV16 infection that either progressed to CIN3+ or cleared (not recorded which).

Of note for this clone: The observed sequence ends 3 residues before the CDR3 terminus, with the missing tail filled in from the germline J gene. The rearrangement joins TRBV10-3 to TRBJ1-1, with D tentatively TRBD1 (6 bases). CDR3 length equals 17 residues. V lost 1 base and J lost 1, with 16 bases in between. The germline CDR1 and CDR2 sequences are ENHRY and SYGVKD. CDR3 in amino acids: CAISEWGREGQNTEAFF. CDR3 bases read: TGTGCCATCAGTGAGTGGGGGCGCGAGGGCCAGAACACTGAA.

On this clone: The read comes to an end 3 residues before the CDR3 does, leaving the germline J gene to fill in the end. The chain couples TRBV7-2 to TRBJ1-5; 8 bases are shared with TRBD1. The CDR3 has 17 residues. Germline V gene lookup returns CDR1 SGHTA and CDR2 FQGNSA. V shed 0 bases, J shed 2 bases, and the junction held 6 bases outside the gene matches. The CDR3: CASSLARTGTGNQPQHF. CDR3 DNA, as far as it was read: TGTGCCAGCAGCTTAGCCCGGACAGGGACGGGCAATCAGCCC.

Worth noting for this clone: The DNA ends 3 residues before the CDR3 does, and the rest of the CDR3 is filled in from the germline J gene. The chain combines TRBV7-9 with TRBJ1-1; a weak D match, TRBD1 (6 bases). The CDR3 covers 14 residues. Germline lookup yields CDR1 SEHNR and CDR2 FQNEAQ (reference sequence). V was pared by 8 bases and J by 1 base, with 14 bases between. The CDR3 loop is CASDRDISNTEAFF. Incomplete CDR3 DNA: TGTGCCAGCGATAGGGACATCTCGAACACTGAA.

Details on this clone: With the read ending 3 residues before the CDR3 end, the germline J gene is used to fill in that end. The rearrangement joins TRBV20-1 to TRBJ1-3; the match to TRBD1 covers 8 bases. Germline trimming cut 3 bases from V and 1 base from J; bases unmatched to any gene: 2. The germline gives CDR1 DFQATT, CDR2 SNEGSKA (reference sequence). The CDR3 contains 14 residues. CDR3 sequence reads: CSASNRGSGNTIYF. The covered CDR3 bases are TGCAGTGCTAGTAACAGGGGGTCTGGAAACACC.

Considering frequency, this clone is medium-sized (0.01 to 0.1%). The read terminates 3 residues before the CDR3 end, so the remaining end is supplied by the germline J gene. V is TRBV7-9 and J is TRBJ1-1, with no clear D. Germline V gene lookup returns CDR1 SEHNR and CDR2 FQNEAQ (reference sequence). The CDR3 covers 13 residues. Trimming pared 1 base from V and 1 base from J, leaving 4 bases between. CDR3: CASSLEQNTEAFF. The covered CDR3 bases are TGTGCCAGCAGCTTAGAACAGAACACTGAA.

As for this clone: The CDR3 end is not reached by the read, which stops 3 residues before it; the germline J gene fills it in. V and J are TRBV2 and TRBJ2-7; 9 bases fit TRBD1. The J segment lost 5 bases and the V segment lost 3 bases, leaving 8 bases of the junction unmatched. Germline lookup yields CDR1 SNHLY and CDR2 FYNNEI. The CDR3 extends over 15 amino acids. The CDR3 loop is CASSDVGTGRDEQYF. The part of the CDR3 DNA that was read is TGTGCCAGCAGTGACGTAGGGACAGGGCGCGACGAG.

Note on this clone: The CDR3 is cut off 3 residues early in the read; its end comes from the germline J gene. The chain links TRBV4-1 to TRBJ2-3; 12 nucleotides line up with TRBD2. This CDR3 is built from 14 residues. Germline assignment: CDR1 MGHRA and CDR2 YSYEKL. V shed 7 bases, J shed 5 bases, and the junction held 4 bases outside the gene matches. CDR3 residues: CASTLAGGGDTQYF. Partial CDR3 DNA: TGCGCCAGCACGCTAGCGGGGGGGGGAGATACG.

With respect to this clone: The read comes to an end 3 residues before the CDR3 does, leaving the germline J gene to fill in the end. The rearrangement joins TRBV20-1 to TRBJ2-5, with D perhaps TRBD1 (6 bases). The V and J ends lost 0 bases and 3 bases respectively, with 8 bases between them. CDR1 and CDR2 from the germline V gene are DFQATT and SNEGSKA (reference sequence). This CDR3 has 13 residues. CDR3 DNA (partial): TGCAGTGCTAGAGAGGACAGAAAAGAGACC. It is translated as CSAREDRKET. The whole CDR3 region reads CSAREDRKETQYF.

With respect to this clone: Read coverage stops 3 residues before the CDR3 terminus; the germline J gene supplies the remainder. The chain recombines TRBV5-1 with TRBJ1-2; D call uncertain. Trimming left V 0 bases short and J 2 bases short, with 11 bases between. Germline-derived CDR1 and CDR2 are SGHRS and YFSETQ. The CDR3 is 15 amino acids. The DNA read from the CDR3 is TGCGCCAGCAGCTTGGCCGACGGGGTAAACTATGGC. This sequence encodes CASSLADGVNYG. The whole CDR3 region reads CASSLADGVNYGYTF. Full variable domain (outside the CDR3, taken from reference TRBV5-1 and TRBJ1-2): KAGVTQTPRYLIKTRGQQVTLSCSPISGHRSVSWYQQTPGQGLQFLFEYFSETQRNKGNFPGRFSGRQFSNSRSEMNVSTLELGDSALYLCASSLADGVNYGYTFGSGTRLTVV.

On this clone itself: The sequenced fragment ends 3 residues before the CDR3 boundary, so the rest is inferred from the germline J gene. The chain links TRBV2 to TRBJ2-3; possibly TRBD1 for D (8 bases). This CDR3 comprises 15 residues. V was shortened by 4 bases and J by 1 base, with 12 bases between the two germline ends. The germline V gene has CDR1 SNHLY and CDR2 FYNNEI. The DNA read from the CDR3 is TGTGCCAGCAGTGGAACAGGGGGGGGCACAGATACG. The encoded protein is CASSGTGGGTDT. The entire CDR3 sequence reads CASSGTGGGTDTQYF.

A note on this clone: The read gets to within 3 residues of the CDR3 end, and the germline J gene fills in the rest. This sequence joins TRBV9 and TRBJ2-7; TRBD1 might be the D (6 bases). V gave up 4 bases and J gave up 0 bases, with 11 bases separating them. The CDR3 contains 14 residues. The germline V gene has CDR1 SGDLS and CDR2 YYNGEE. CDR3 DNA (partial): TGTGCCAGCAGCACCCAACAGGGCTCCTACGAG. Amino acids: CASSTQQGSYE. The whole CDR3 reads CASSTQQGSYEQYF.

Note on this clone: The read is 3 residues too short to cover the CDR3 end, so that end is filled in from the germline J gene. The chain has TRBV20-1 and TRBJ2-1, with 8 bases identical to TRBD1. Germline assignment: CDR1 DFQATT and CDR2 SNEGSKA (reference sequence). The junction had 21 bases not matched to a gene; V was cut back by 1 base and J by 1 base. The CDR3 is 21 amino acids. The covered CDR3 bases are TGCAGTGCTAGAGTGAGGACAGGGCAGGGTTCCATTGTGGGTTCCTACAATGAG. Its translation: CSARVRTGQGSIVGSYNE. The full CDR3 protein reads CSARVRTGQGSIVGSYNEQFF.

A word on this clone: Read coverage stops 3 residues before the CDR3 terminus; the germline J gene supplies the remainder. The genes are TRBV5-1 and TRBJ2-3; 11 nucleotides match TRBD2. Germline values: CDR1 SGHRS, CDR2 YFSETQ. This CDR3 contains 15 residues. The trim removed 8 bases at V and 1 base at J, leaving 6 bases unmatched. The CDR3 here is CASAILAGGTDTQYF. The sequenced part of the CDR3 DNA is TGCGCCAGTGCCATACTAGCGGGGGGCACAGATACG.

Concerning this clone: The read halts 3 residues ahead of the CDR3 end, with the missing end drawn from the germline J gene. The rearrangement uses TRBV19 and TRBJ1-3; D is ambiguous. Germline CDR1 and CDR2: LNHDA and SQIVND (reference sequence). This CDR3 contains 15 residues. The germline V and J ends were trimmed by 5 bases and 1 base, with 12 bases remaining between them. Incomplete CDR3 DNA: TGTGCCAGTAGTCCTCAATCGGTATCTGGAAACACC. Its translation: CASSPQSVSGNT. The full CDR3 sequence reads CASSPQSVSGNTIYF.

On this clone itself: The CDR3 end lies 3 residues beyond the end of the read and is filled in from the germline J gene. The chain has TRBV2 and TRBJ1-5; TRBD1 might be the D (5 bases). With 6 bases removed from V and 2 bases from J, the gap between germline ends came to 11 bases. In germline, CDR1 is SNHLY, CDR2 FYNNEI. The CDR3 sequence is 14 residues long. Incomplete CDR3 DNA: TGTGCCAGCAGACATAGGGGTGGCAATCAGCCC. This translates into CASRHRGGNQP. The whole CDR3 protein reads CASRHRGGNQPQHF.

Points on this clone: The read halts 3 residues ahead of the CDR3 end, with the missing end drawn from the germline J gene. This chain links TRBV6-2 or TRBV6-3 with TRBJ2-7; weak D call: TRBD1 (6 bases). Germline lookup yields CDR1 MNHEY and CDR2 SVGEGT. Deletions cut 6 bases from V and 0 bases from J, with 12 bases between. CDR3 length: 14 amino acids. CDR3 region: CASRDSLSSYEQYF. The DNA read from the CDR3 is TGTGCCAGCAGGGACAGTCTAAGCTCCTACGAG.

In regard to this clone: The observed sequence ends 3 residues before the CDR3 terminus, with the missing tail filled in from the germline J gene. V is TRBV7-6 and J is TRBJ2-1, with D uncertain. Germline V gene lookup returns CDR1 SGHVS and CDR2 FNYEAQ. The CDR3 contains 12 residues. The V end lost 6 bases, the J end lost 8 bases, and 11 bases lay between the germline ends. The CDR3 sequence is CASRKDGHEQFF. The sequenced part of the CDR3 DNA is TGTGCCAGCAGGAAGGATGGGCATGAG.

In the case of this clone: The CDR3 goes on 3 residues after the read ends, and that part is filled in from the germline J gene. The rearrangement uses TRBV2 and TRBJ1-2, with 8 bases matching TRBD1. The germline gives CDR1 SNHLY, CDR2 FYNNEI. Germline trimming cut 10 bases from V and 5 bases from J; bases unmatched to any gene: 9. This CDR3 has 13 amino acids. CDR3 amino acids: CATSTGEGYGYTF. The CDR3 bases that were read are TGTGCCACCTCGACAGGGGAGGGGTATGGC. The full variable domain, rest sourced from reference TRBV2 and TRBJ1-2, is EPEVTQTPSHQVTQMGQEVILRCVPISNHLYFYWYRQILGQKVEFLVSFYNNEISEKSEIFDDQFSVERPDGSNFTLKIRSTKLEDSAMYFCATSTGEGYGYTFGSGTRLTVV.

Regarding this clone: Read sequence stops 3 residues before the CDR3 end, and the germline J gene provides the missing end. V usage is TRBV20-1 and J usage is TRBJ2-5; 9 bases align to TRBD2. The V segment lost 5 bases and the J segment 5 bases; nucleotides outside the gene matches: 3. Germline V gives CDR1 DFQATT, CDR2 SNEGSKA (reference sequence). The CDR3 has 12 amino acids. The covered CDR3 bases are TGCAGTGCTGGCGGGGGGGCGGAGACC. Translated: CSAGGGAET. The complete CDR3 reads CSAGGGAETQYF.

About this clone: The read is 3 residues too short to cover the CDR3 end, so that end is filled in from the germline J gene. This rearrangement joins TRBV2 to TRBJ1-3; TRBD1 might be the D (6 bases). Trimming took off 7 bases at V and 2 bases at J, with 9 bases between the two ends. This CDR3 has 13 residues. Per the germline V gene, CDR1 is SNHLY and CDR2 is FYNNEI. The CDR3 protein is CASIGGAGNTIYF. The CDR3 bases that were read are TGTGCCAGCATAGGGGGGGCTGGAAACACC.

A word on this clone: The CDR3 end lies 3 residues beyond the end of the read and is filled in from the germline J gene. The chain is built from TRBV2 and TRBJ2-7, with D perhaps TRBD2 (5 bases). With 6 bases removed from V and 4 bases from J, the gap between germline ends came to 10 bases. This CDR3 contains 12 residues. Germline V gene lookup returns CDR1 SNHLY and CDR2 FYNNEI. The CDR3 DNA, read in part, is TGTGCCAGCAGGGATCGAGGGTACGAG. Protein: CASRDRGYE. The CDR3, in full, reads CASRDRGYEQYF.

Points on this clone: The read terminates 3 residues ahead of where the CDR3 ends, so the germline J gene completes it. This rearrangement joins TRBV14 to TRBJ1-6; possibly TRBD1 for D (6 bases). Looked up from germline, CDR1 is SGHDN and CDR2 is FVKESK. Trimming took off 4 bases at V and 9 bases at J, with 10 bases between the two ends. The CDR3 extends over 13 amino acids. The sequenced CDR3 bases are TGTGCCAGCAGCCGAGGGACAACTTCACCC. Translating it yields CASSRGTTSP. In full, the CDR3 is CASSRGTTSPLHF.

CDR3 DNA, as far as it was read: TGTGCCAGCAGTGGACTAGCTCCGGAGGAGACC. Amino acids: CASSGLAPEET. The full CDR3 is CASSGLAPEETQYF. This rearrangement joins TRBV2 to TRBJ2-5; 7 bases agree with TRBD2. The DNA ends 3 residues before the CDR3 does, and the rest of the CDR3 is filled in from the germline J gene. CDR3 length: 14 amino acids. CDR1 is SNHLY, CDR2 FYNNEI, per germline. After removal of 4 bases from V and 5 bases from J, the junction contained 7 bases not matched to a gene.

This clone is medium-sized (0.01 to 0.1%) by frequency. The read ends 3 residues early relative to the CDR3; the germline J gene fills the gap. V gene TRBV5-1 combines with J gene TRBJ1-4; TRBD1 matches 8 bases. Losses at the gene ends were 0 bases for V and 7 bases for J; bases not matched to a gene: 2. This CDR3 spans 14 amino acids. Germline V gives CDR1 SGHRS, CDR2 YFSETQ. The CDR3 sequence is CASSLDTGGEKLFF. The sequenced part of the CDR3 DNA is TGCGCCAGCAGCTTGGATACAGGGGGTGAAAAA.

Comment on this clone: The read comes to an end 3 residues before the CDR3 does, leaving the germline J gene to fill in the end. The V and J genes are TRBV5-1 and TRBJ2-1; D is possibly TRBD1 (6 bases). The CDR3 runs to 15 residues. Trimming took 3 bases from V and 3 from J, leaving 13 bases between them. In germline, CDR1 is SGHRS, CDR2 YFSETQ. The CDR3: CASSSRDINYNEQFF. The covered CDR3 bases are TGCGCCAGCAGCTCTCGGGACATAAACTACAATGAG.